The T cell receptor (beta chain) under discussion was sequenced for a study of T-cell reconstitution after alpha-beta-depleted transplantation in children. This clonotype appeared a few times. Using unique molecular identifiers, the investigators prepared the TCRbeta library. MiXCR was run by TCRdb on the PCR reads, yielding one entry per CDR3 protein. Here the sample spans about 610,000 distinct CDR3 sequences, roughly 10% being singletons. V was cut by 2 bases and J by 5 bases, with 15 bases left in between. CDR3 size: 15 residues. The sequencing here drew on PBMCs from the stem cell graft donor, taken from the stem cell graft. The TCR was taken from a human donor who donated a stem cell graft to a child with acute myeloid leukemia. The chain combines TRBV12-3 or TRBV12-4 with TRBJ1-2; tentatively, D is TRBD1 (5 bases). CDR3 sequence (DNA): TGTGCCAGCAGTTTACGTGGAGGGGAATGGTATGGCTACACCTTC. It specifies CASSLRGGEWYGYTF.